This T cell receptor (beta chain) derives from a study of tissue T cells after allogeneic stem cell transplantation. V lost 1 base and J lost 3; bases outside the gene matches: 1. The CDR3 is 14 amino acids. The germline V gene has CDR1 KGHPV and CDR2 FQNQEV (reference sequence). The protocol was immunoSEQ multiplex PCR, while the TCRdb copy is restricted to in-frame clones and leaves out a portion. The sample has roughly 7,100 clones, approximately 46% seen once. Points from the study as a whole: The study did not identify alloreactive or antigen-specific tissue TCRs, and some clones might be persisting host cells. Blood and spleen captured only part of the tissue TCR repertoire.

Concerning this clone itself: Its antigen is undetermined. The gene names here belong to mouse. Read coverage stops 1 residue before the CDR3 terminus; the germline J gene supplies the remainder.

Indicated time point: mouse harvest day 7 after allogeneic transplant. Each mouse received 10^7 T-cell-depleted marrow cells plus 10^6 splenic CD5+ T cells by tail vein. The sequencing sample was made of gut tissue. The chain has TRBV26 and TRBJ2-4; 7 bases match TRBD2. The TCR comes from a female BALB/c mouse given C57BL/6 T cells with graft-versus-host disease after an allogeneic hematopoietic cell transplant. Partial CDR3 DNA: TGTGCCAGCAGTCTGTGGGGGGGGCAAAACACCTTGTAC. It translates to CASSLWGGQNTLY. The whole CDR3 sequence is CASSLWGGQNTLYF. The variable domain in full, with the rest retrieved from reference TRBV26 and TRBJ2-4, is NSKVIQTPRYLVKGQGQKAKMRCIPEKGHPVVFWYQQNKNNEFKFLINFQNQEVLQQIDMTEKRFSAECPSNSPCSLEIQSSEAGDSALYLCASSLWGGQNTLYFGAGTRLSVL.